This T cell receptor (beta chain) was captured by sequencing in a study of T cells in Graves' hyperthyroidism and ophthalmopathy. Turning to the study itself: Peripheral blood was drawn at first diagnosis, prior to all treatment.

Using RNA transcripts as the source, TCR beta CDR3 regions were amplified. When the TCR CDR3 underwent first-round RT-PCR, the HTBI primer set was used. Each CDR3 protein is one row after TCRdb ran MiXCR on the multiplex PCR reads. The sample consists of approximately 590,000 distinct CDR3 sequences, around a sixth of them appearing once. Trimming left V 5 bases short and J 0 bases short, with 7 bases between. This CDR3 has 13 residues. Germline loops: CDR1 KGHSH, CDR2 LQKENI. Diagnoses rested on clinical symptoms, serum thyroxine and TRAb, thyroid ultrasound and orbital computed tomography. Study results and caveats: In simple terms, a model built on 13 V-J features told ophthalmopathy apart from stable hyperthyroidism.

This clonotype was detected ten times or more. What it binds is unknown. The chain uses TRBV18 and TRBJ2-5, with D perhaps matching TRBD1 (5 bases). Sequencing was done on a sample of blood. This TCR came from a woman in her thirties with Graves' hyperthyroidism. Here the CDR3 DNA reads TGTGCCAGCTCAACAGGATACCAAGAGACCCAGTACTTC. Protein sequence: CASSTGYQETQYF.